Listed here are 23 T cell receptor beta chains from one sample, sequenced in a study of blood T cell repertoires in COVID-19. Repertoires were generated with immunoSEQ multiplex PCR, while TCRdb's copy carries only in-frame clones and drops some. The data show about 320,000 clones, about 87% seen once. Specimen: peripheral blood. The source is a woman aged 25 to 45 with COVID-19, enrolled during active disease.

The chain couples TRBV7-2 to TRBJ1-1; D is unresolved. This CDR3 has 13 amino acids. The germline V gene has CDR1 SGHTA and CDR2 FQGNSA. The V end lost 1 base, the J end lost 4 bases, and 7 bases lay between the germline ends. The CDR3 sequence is CASSLVTGTEAFF. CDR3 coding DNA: TGTGCCAGCAGCTTAGTTACCGGCACTGAAGCTTTCTTT.

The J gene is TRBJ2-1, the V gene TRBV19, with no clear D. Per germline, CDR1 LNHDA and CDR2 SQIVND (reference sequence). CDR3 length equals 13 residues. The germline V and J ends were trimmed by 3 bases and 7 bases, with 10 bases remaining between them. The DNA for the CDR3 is TGTGCCAGTAGTATCTCTTTGTATAATGAGCAGTTCTTC. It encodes CASSISLYNEQFF.

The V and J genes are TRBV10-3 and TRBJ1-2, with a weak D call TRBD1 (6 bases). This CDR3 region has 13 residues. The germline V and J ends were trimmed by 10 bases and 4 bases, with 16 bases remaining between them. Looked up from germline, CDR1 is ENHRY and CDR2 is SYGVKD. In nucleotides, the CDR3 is TGTGCCACGTACGACAGGTCTCTCTATGGCTACACCTTC. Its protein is CATYDRSLYGYTF.

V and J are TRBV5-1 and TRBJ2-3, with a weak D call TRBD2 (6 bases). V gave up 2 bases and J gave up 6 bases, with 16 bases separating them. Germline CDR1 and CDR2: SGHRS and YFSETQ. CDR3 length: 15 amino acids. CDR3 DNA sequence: TGCGCCAGCAGCTTAGGGGACTGGGTCTGGGATACGCAGTATTTT. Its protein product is CASSLGDWVWDTQYF.

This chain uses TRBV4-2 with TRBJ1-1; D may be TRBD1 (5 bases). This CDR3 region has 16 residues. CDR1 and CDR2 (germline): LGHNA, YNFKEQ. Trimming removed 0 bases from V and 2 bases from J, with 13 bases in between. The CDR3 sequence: CASSQDQGRPNTEAFF. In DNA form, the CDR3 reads TGTGCCAGCAGCCAAGATCAGGGCCGACCAAACACTGAAGCTTTCTTT.

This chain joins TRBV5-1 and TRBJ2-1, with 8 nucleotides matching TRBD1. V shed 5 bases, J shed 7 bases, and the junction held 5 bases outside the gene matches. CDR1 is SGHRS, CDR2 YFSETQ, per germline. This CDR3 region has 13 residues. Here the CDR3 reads CASRQGGQNEQFF. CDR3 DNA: TGCGCCAGCAGACAGGGGGGTCAGAATGAGCAGTTCTTC.

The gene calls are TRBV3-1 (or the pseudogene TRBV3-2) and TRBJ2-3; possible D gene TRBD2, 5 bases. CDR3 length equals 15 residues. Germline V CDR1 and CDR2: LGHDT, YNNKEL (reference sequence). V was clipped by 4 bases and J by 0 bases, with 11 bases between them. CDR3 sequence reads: CASSPFGVSTDTQYF. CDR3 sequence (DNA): TGTGCCAGCAGCCCTTTCGGGGTTAGCACAGATACGCAGTATTTT.

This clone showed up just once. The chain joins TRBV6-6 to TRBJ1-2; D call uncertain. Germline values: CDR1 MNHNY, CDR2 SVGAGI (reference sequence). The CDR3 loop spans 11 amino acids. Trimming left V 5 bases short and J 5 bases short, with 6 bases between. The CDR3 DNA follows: TGTGCCAGCAGTAGCGTTTATGGCTACACCTTC. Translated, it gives CASSSVYGYTF.

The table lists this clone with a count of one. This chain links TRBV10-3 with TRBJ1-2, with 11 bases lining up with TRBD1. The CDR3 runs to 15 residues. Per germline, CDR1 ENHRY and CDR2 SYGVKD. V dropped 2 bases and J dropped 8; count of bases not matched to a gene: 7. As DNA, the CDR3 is TGTGCCATCAGTGAGGGAGGACAGGGGGCGCGAGGCTACACCTTC. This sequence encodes CAISEGGQGARGYTF.

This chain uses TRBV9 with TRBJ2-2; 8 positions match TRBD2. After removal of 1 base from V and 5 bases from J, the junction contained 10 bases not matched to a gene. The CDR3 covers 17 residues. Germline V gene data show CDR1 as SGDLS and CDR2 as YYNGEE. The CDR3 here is CASSVTASGGGTGELFF. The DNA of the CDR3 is TGTGCCAGCAGCGTAACCGCCAGCGGGGGAGGTACCGGGGAGCTGTTTTTT.

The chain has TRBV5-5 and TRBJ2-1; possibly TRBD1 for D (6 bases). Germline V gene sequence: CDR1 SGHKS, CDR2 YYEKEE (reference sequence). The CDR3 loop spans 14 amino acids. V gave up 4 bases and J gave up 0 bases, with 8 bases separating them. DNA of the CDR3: TGTGCCAGCAGCAAGGACAGCTCCTACAATGAGCAGTTCTTC. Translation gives CASSKDSSYNEQFF.

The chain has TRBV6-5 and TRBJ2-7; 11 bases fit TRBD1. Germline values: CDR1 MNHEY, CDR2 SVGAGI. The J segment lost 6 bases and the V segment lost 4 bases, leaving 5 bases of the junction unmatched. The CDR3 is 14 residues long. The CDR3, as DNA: TGTGCCAGCAGTTCCGGGACAGGGGGTCGCGAGCAGTACGTC. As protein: CASSSGTGGREQYV.

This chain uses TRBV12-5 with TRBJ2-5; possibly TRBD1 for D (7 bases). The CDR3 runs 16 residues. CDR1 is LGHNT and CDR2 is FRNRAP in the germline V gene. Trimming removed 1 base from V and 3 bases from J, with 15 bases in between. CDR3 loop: CASGLAYRGGEETQYF. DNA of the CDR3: TGTGCTAGTGGTTTGGCTTACAGGGGCGGGGAAGAGACCCAGTACTTC.

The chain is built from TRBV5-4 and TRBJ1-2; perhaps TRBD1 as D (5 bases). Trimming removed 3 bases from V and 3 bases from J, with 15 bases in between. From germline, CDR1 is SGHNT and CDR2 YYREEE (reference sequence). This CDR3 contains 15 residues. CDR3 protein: CASSSKGDSDYGYTF. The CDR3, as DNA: TGTGCCAGCAGCTCGAAAGGGGATTCGGACTATGGCTACACCTTC.

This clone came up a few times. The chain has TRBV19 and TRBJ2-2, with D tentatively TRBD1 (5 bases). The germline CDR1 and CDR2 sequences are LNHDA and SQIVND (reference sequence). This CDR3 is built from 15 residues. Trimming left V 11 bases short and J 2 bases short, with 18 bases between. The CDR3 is CAVGAIEANTGELFF. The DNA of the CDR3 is TGTGCCGTAGGGGCTATAGAAGCAAACACCGGGGAGCTGTTTTTT.

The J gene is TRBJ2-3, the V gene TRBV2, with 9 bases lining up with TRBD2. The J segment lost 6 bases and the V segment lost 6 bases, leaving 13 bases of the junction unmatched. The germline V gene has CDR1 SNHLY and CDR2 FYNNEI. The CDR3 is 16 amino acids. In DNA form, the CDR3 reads TGTGCCAGCAGCGCTAGCAGAGGGCTAGCGGGGGATACGCAGTATTTT. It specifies CASSASRGLAGDTQYF. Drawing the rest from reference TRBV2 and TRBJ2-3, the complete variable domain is EPEVTQTPSHQVTQMGQEVILRCVPISNHLYFYWYRQILGQKVEFLVSFYNNEISEKSEIFDDQFSVERPDGSNFTLKIRSTKLEDSAMYFCASSASRGLAGDTQYFGPGTRLTVL.

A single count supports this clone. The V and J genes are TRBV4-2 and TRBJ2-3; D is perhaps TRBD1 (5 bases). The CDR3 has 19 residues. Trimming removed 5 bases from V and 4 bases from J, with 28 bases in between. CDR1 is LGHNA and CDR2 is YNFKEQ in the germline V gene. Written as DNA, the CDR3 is TGTGCCAGCAGCTACCGCTGGCTTTCGACAGACCAACTTCCAGATACGCAGTATTTT. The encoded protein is CASSYRWLSTDQLPDTQYF.

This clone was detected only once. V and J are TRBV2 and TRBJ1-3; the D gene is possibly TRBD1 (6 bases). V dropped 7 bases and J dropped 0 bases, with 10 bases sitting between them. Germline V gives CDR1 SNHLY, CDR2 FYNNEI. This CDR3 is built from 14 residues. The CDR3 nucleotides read TGTGCCAGCAATTGGGGGCACTCTGGAAACACCATATATTTT. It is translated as CASNWGHSGNTIYF.

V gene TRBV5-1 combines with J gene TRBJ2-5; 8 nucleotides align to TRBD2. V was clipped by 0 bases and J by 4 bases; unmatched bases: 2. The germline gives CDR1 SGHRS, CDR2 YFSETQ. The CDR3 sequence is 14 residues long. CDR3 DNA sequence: TGCGCCAGCAGCTTGGGGACTAGCCCAGAGACCCAGTACTTC. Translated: CASSLGTSPETQYF.

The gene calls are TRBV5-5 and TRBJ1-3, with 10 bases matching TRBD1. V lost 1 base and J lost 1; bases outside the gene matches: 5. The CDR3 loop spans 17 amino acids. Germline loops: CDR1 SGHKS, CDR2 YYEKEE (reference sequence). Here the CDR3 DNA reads TGTGCCAGCAGCTTGTCTGGACAGGGGGTTTCTGGAAACACCATATATTTT. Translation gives CASSLSGQGVSGNTIYF.

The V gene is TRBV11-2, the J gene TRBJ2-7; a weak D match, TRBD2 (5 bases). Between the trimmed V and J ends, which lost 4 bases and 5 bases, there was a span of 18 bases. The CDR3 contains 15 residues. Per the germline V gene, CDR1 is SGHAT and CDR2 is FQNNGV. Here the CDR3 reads CASSSPGVADHEQYV. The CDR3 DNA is TGTGCCAGCAGCTCCCCCGGGGTGGCCGACCACGAGCAGTACGTC.

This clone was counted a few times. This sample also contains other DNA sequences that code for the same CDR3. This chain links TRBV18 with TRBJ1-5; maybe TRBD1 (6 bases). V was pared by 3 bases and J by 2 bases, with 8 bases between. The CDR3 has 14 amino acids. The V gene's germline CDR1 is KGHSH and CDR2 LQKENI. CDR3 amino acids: CASSPRQGNQPQHF. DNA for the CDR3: TGTGCCAGCTCACCTCGACAGGGCAATCAGCCCCAGCATTTT.

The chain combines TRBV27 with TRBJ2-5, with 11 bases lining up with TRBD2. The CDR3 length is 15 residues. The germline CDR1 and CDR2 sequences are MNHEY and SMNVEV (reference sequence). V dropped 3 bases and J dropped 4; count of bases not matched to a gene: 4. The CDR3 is CASSFVAGGRETQYF. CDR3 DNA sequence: TGTGCCAGCAGTTTTGTAGCGGGGGGGCGAGAGACCCAGTACTTC.